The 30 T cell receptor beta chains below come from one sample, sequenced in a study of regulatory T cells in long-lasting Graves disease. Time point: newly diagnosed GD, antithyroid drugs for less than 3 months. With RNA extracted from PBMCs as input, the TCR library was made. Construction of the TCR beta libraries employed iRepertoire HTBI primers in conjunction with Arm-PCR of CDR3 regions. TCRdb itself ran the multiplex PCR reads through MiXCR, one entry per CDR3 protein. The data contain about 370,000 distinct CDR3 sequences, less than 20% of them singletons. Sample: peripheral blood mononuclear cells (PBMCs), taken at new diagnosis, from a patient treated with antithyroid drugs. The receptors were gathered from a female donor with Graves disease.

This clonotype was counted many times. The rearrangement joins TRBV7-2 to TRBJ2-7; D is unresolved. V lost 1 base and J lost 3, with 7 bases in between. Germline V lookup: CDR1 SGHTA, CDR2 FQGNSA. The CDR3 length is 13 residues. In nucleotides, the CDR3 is TGTGCCAGCAGCTTAGATCGGCGCTACGAGCAGTACTTC. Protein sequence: CASSLDRRYEQYF.

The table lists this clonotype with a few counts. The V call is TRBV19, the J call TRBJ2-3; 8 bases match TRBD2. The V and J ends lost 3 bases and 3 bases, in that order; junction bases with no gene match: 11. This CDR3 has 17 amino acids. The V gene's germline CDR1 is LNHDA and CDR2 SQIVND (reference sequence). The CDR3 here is CASSMSAGVGATDTQYF. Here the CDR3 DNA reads TGTGCCAGTAGTATGTCAGCGGGAGTAGGGGCGACAGATACGCAGTATTTT.

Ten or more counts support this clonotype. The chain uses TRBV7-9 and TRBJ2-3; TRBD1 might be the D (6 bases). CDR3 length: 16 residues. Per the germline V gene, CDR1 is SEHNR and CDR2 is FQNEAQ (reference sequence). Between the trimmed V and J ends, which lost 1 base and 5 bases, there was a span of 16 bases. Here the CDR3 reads CASSLDRADLGDTQYF. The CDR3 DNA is TGTGCCAGCAGCTTAGACAGGGCTGATCTTGGAGATACGCAGTATTTT.

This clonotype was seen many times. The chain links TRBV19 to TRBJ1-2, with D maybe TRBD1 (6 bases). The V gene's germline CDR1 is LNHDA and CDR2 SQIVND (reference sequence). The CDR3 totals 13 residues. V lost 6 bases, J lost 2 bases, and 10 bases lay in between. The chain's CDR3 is CASREQGNYGYTF. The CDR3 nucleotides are TGTGCCAGTAGAGAACAGGGAAACTATGGCTACACCTTC.

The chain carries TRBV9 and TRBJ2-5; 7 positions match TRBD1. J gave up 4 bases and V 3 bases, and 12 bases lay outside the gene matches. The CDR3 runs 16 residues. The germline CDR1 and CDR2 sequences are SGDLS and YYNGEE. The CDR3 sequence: CASSDSTGWAGETQYF. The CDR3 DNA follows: TGTGCCAGCAGCGATTCGACAGGGTGGGCCGGAGAGACCCAGTACTTC.

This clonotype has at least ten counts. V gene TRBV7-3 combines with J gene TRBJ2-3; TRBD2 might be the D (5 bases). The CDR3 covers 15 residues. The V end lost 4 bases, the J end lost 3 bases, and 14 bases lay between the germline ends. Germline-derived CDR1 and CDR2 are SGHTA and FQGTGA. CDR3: CASSYGRGGTDTQYF. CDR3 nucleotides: TGTGCCAGCAGCTACGGACGTGGCGGGACAGATACGCAGTATTTT.

The DNA of the CDR3 is TGCAGTGCTAGAGTGACAGAGTCCTACAATGAGCAGTTCTTC. It encodes CSARVTESYNEQFF. The rearrangement uses TRBV20-1 and TRBJ2-1; tentative D call: TRBD1 (5 bases). Germline CDR1 is DFQATT and CDR2 is SNEGSKA (reference sequence). The CDR3 is 14 amino acids. V was clipped by 1 base and J by 1 base, with 8 bases between them.

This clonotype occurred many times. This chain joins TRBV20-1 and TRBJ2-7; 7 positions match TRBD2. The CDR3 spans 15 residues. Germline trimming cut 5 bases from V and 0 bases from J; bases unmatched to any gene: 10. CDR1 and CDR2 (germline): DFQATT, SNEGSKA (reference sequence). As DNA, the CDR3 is TGCAGTGCTCCCGTCGCTAGCGGCAGCTCCTACGAGCAGTACTTC. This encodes CSAPVASGSSYEQYF.

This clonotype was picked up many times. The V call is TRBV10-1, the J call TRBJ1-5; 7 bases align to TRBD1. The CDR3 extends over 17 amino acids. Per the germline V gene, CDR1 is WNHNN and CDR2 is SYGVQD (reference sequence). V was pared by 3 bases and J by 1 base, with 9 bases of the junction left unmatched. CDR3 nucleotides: TGCGCCAGCAGTGATATGGGACAGAGTAACAGCAATCAGCCCCAGCATTTT. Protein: CASSDMGQSNSNQPQHF.

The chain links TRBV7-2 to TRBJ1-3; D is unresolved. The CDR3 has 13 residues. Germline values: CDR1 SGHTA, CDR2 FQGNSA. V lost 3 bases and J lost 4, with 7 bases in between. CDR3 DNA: TGTGCCAGCAGCTTCCCCGTCGGAAACACCATATATTTT. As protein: CASSFPVGNTIYF.

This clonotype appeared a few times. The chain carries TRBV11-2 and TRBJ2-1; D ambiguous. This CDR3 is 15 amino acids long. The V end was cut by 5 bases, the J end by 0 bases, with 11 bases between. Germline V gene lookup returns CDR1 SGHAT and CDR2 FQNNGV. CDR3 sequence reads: CASSRMGSSYNEQFF. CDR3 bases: TGTGCCAGCAGCCGCATGGGCAGCTCCTACAATGAGCAGTTCTTC.

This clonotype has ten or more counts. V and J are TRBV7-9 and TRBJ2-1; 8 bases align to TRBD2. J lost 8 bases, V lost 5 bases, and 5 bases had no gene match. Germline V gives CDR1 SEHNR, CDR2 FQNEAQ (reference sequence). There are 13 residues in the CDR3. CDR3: CASSAGGFHEQFF. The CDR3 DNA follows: TGTGCCAGCAGCGCGGGGGGATTTCATGAGCAGTTCTTC.

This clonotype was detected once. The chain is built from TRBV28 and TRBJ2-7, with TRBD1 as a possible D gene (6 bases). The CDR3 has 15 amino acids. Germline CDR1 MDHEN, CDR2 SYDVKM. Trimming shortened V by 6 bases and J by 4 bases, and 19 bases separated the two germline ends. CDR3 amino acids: CASRDTGNAPYEQYF. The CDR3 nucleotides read TGTGCCAGCAGGGATACAGGGAATGCCCCTTACGAGCAGTACTTC.

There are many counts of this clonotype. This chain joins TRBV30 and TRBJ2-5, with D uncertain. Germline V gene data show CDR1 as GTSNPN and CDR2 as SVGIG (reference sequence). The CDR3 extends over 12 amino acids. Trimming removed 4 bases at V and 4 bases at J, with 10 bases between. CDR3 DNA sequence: TGTGCCTGGACCCTGGGTGGAGAGACCCAGTACTTC. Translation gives CAWTLGGETQYF.

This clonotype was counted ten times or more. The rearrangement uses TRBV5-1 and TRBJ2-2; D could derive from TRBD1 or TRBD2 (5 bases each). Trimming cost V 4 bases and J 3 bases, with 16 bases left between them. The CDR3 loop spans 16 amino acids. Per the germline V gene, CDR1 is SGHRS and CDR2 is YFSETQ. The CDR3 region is CASSRPVQGHTGELFF. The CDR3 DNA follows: TGCGCCAGCAGCAGGCCCGTCCAGGGACACACCGGGGAGCTGTTTTTT.

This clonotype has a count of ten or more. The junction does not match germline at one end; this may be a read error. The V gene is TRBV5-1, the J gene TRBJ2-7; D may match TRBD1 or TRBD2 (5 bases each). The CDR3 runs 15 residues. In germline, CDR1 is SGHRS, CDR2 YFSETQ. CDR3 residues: CASSQSGTGTYEQYF. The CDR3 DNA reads TGTGCCAGCAGCCAGTCCGGGACGGGGACCTACGAGCAGTACTTC.

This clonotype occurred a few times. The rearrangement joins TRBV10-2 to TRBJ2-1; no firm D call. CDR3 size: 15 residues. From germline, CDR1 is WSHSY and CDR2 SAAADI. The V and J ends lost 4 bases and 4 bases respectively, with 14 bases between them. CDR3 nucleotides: TGCGCCAGCAGTGTAAAGATCCTTGCGTACAATGAGCAGTTCTTC. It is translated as CASSVKILAYNEQFF.

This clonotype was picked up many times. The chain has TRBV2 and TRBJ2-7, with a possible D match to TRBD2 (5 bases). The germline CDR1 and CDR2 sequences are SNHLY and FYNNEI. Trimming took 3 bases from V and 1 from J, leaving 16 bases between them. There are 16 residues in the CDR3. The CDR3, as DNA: TGTGCCAGCAGTGATACGCGACTACATAGGTCCTACGAGCAGTACTTC. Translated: CASSDTRLHRSYEQYF. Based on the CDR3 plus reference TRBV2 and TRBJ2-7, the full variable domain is EPEVTQTPSHQVTQMGQEVILRCVPISNHLYFYWYRQILGQKVEFLVSFYNNEISEKSEIFDDQFSVERPDGSNFTLKIRSTKLEDSAMYFCASSDTRLHRSYEQYFGPGTRLTVT.

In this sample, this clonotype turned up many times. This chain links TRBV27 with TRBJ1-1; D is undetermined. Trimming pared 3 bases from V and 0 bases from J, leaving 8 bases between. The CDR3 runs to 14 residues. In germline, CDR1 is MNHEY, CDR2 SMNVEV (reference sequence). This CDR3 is CASSLRQLNTEAFF. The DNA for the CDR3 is TGTGCCAGCAGTTTGAGGCAGCTGAACACTGAAGCTTTCTTT.

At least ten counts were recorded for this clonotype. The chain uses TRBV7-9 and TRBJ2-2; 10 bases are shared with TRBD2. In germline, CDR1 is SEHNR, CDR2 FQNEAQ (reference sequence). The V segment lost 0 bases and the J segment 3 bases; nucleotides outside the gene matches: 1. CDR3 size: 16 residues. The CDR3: CASSLAGTSDTGELFF. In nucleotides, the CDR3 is TGTGCCAGCAGCTTAGCTGGGACTAGCGACACCGGGGAGCTGTTTTTT.

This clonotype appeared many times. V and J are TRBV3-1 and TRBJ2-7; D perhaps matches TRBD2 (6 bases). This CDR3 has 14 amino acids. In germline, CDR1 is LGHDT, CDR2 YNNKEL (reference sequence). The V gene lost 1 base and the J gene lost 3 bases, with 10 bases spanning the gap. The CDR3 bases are TGTGCCAGCAGCCAAGGGGACTTGCACTACGAGCAGTACTTC. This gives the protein CASSQGDLHYEQYF.

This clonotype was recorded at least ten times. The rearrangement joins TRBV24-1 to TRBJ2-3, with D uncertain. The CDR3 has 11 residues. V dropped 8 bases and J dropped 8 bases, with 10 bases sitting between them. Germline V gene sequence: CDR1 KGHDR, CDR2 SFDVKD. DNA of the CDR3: TGTGCCACCATGTGGAAGGGTACGCAGTATTTT. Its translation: CATMWKGTQYF.

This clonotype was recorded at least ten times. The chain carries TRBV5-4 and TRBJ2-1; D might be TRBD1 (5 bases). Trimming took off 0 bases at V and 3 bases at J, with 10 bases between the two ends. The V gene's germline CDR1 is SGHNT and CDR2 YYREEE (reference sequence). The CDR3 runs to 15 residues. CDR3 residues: CASSLGGPIYNEQFF. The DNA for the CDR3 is TGTGCCAGCAGCTTGGGGGGCCCGATCTACAATGAGCAGTTCTTC.

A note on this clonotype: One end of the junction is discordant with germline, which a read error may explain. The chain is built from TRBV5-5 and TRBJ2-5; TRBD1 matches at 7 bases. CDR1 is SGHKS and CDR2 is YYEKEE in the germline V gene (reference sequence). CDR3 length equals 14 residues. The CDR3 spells CTSSFRQGVETQYF. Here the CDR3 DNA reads TGTACCAGCAGCTTCCGACAGGGTGTAGAGACCCAGTACTTC.

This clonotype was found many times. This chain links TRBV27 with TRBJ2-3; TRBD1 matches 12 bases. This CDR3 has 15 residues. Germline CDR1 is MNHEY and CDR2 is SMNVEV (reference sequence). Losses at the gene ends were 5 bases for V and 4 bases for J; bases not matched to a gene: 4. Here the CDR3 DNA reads TGTGCCAGCAGTGGAGGGACAGGGGGCGCAGATACGCAGTATTTT. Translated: CASSGGTGGADTQYF.

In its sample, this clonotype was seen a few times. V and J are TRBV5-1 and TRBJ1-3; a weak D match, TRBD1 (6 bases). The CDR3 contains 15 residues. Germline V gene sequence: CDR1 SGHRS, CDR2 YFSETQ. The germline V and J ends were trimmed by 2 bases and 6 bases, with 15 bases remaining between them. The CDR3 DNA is TGCGCCAGCAGCTTCCTACAGGGCACGGAAAACACCATATATTTT. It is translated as CASSFLQGTENTIYF.

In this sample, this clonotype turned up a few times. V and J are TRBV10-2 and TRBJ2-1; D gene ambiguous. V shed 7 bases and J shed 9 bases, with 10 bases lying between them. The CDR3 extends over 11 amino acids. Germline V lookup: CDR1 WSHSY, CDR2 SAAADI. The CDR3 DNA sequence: TGCGCCAGCATGTGGGATACTGAGCAGTTCTTC. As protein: CASMWDTEQFF.

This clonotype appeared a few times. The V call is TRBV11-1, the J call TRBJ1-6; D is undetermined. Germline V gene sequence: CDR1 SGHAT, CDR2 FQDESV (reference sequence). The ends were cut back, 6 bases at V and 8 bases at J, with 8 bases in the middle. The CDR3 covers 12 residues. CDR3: CASSVIDSPLHF. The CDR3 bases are TGTGCCAGCAGTGTAATAGATTCACCCCTCCACTTT.

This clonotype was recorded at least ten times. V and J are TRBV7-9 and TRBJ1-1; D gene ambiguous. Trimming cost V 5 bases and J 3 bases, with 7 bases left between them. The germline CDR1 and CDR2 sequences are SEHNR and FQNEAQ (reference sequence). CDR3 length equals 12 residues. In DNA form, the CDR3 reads TGTGCCAGCAGCCCCCCTCACACTGAAGCTTTCTTT. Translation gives CASSPPHTEAFF.

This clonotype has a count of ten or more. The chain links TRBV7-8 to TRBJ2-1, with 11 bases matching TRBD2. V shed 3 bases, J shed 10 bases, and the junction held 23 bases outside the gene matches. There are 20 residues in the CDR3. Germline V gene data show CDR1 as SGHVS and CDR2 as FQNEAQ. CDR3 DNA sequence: TGTGCCAGCAGCTTCCCCCGGGAAACTAGCGGGAGCACCCAACCGGGGGAGCAGTTCTTC. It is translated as CASSFPRETSGSTQPGEQFF.